Below, 4 T cell receptor beta chains from the same sample are listed, as sequenced in a study of technical replicates of blood from several donors. Assay used: immunoSEQ multiplex PCR; TCRdb lists only in-frame clones, some missing. The sample gives more than 10,000 clones, about 86% of which show up once; more than 9.5% is in the top ten. The sequenced material came from PBMCs. The receptors were gathered from a human donor in good health.

Only one count was recorded for this clone. V gene TRBV2 combines with J gene TRBJ1-1; possible D gene TRBD1, 6 bases. Trimming took 3 bases from V and 11 from J, leaving 16 bases between them. The CDR3 extends over 13 amino acids. The germline V gene encodes CDR1 SNHLY and CDR2 FYNNEI. CDR3 sequence reads: CASSDGQPAGAFF. For the CDR3, the DNA is TGTGCCAGCAGTGATGGACAGCCCGCTGGCGCTTTCTTT.

The rearrangement links TRBV9 to TRBJ1-1; D is unresolved. Trimming left V 0 bases short and J 0 bases short, with 9 bases between. CDR3 length: 15 residues. Per germline, CDR1 SGDLS and CDR2 YYNGEE. This CDR3 reads CASSVDYSMNTEAFF. In nucleotides, the CDR3 is TGTGCCAGCAGCGTAGATTACAGCATGAACACTGAAGCTTTCTTT.

The chain links TRBV15 to TRBJ2-7; 10 positions agree with TRBD2. The V segment lost 7 bases and the J segment 3 bases; nucleotides outside the gene matches: 3. Germline CDR1 is LNHNV and CDR2 is YYDKDF (reference sequence). CDR3 length: 13 residues. The CDR3 nucleotides read TGTGCCACCAAGCGGGGGGGAAGCTACGAGCAGTACTTC. The encoded protein is CATKRGGSYEQYF.

This chain links TRBV4-2 with TRBJ2-3; 7 bases line up with TRBD2. CDR1 and CDR2 (germline): LGHNA, YNFKEQ. Trimming at V came to 4 bases and at J to 4 bases, leaving 11 bases not matched to a gene. The CDR3 consists of 16 residues. Here the CDR3 reads CASSRGDYTAPDTQYF. CDR3 bases: TGTGCCAGCAGCCGGGGGGACTACACCGCCCCAGATACGCAGTATTTT.